The present TCR beta chain was sequenced within a study of T cell changes during pregnancy in multiple sclerosis. TCRdb keeps only in-frame clones here, not all; method: immunoSEQ multiplex PCR. The top ten hold around 8.6% of the sample, which has more than 40,000 clones, about 91% seen once. Trimming stripped 3 bases from V and 3 bases from J, with 9 bases between. CDR3 length: 14 residues. Looked up from germline, CDR1 is LNHDA and CDR2 is SQIVND (reference sequence). Source: CD8+ T cells from peripheral blood mononuclear cells, taken after pregnancy. The receptor was derived from a female donor with multiple sclerosis, enrolled in a pregnancy study. The chain employs TRBV19 and TRBJ2-1, with a possible D match to TRBD2 (7 bases). The DNA for the CDR3 is TGTGCCAGTAGTATCGGGGGGCTCTACAATGAGCAGTTCTTC. Translated, it gives CASSIGGLYNEQFF.